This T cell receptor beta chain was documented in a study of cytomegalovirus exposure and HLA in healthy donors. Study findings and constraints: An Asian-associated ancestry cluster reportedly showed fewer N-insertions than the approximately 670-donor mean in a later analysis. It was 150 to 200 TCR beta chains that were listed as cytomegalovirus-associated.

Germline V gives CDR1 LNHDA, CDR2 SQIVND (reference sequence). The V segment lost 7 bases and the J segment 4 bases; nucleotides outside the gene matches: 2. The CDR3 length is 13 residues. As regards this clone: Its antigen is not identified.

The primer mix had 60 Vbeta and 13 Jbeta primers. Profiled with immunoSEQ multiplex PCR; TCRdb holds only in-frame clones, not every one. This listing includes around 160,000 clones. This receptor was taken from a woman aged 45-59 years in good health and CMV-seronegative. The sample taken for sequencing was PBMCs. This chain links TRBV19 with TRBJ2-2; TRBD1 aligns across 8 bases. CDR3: CASTRGRTGELFF. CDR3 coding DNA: TGTGCCAGTACCAGGGGGCGCACCGGGGAGCTGTTTTTT.